These 25 T cell receptor beta chains were all obtained from the same sample, sequenced in a study of beta chain features in type 1 diabetes. These receptors are not linked to any known antigen. Investigators reverse transcribed all isolated RNA, so they sequenced expressed TCRB transcripts. Using immunoSEQ multiplex PCR, the repertoire was profiled, and TCRdb retains in-frame clones only, with some absent. The sample has around 130,000 clones, roughly 10% seen once; the top ten hold approximately 0.7%. Study results and limitations: Significant though moderate, a shortening of TCRB CDR3s appeared in all four CD4+ subsets of Type 1 diabetes patients.

The material sequenced was central memory CD4+ T cells from blood. These receptors all come from a man aged 25-45 years with type 1 diabetes.

The chain uses TRBV14 and TRBJ2-7; 8 bases are shared with TRBD2. This CDR3 spans 17 amino acids. Germline values: CDR1 SGHDN, CDR2 FVKESK. Trimming removed 3 bases from V and 7 bases from J; junction bases left unmatched: 17. CDR3 sequence (DNA): TGTGCCAGCAGCCAGTCTTTTTCTACCGGGACTAGAAATGAGCAGTACTTC. Protein sequence: CASSQSFSTGTRNEQYF.

The CDR3 loop is CASSHTYEQYF. CDR3 in DNA: TGTGCCAGCAGTCACACCTACGAGCAGTACTTC. This sequence joins TRBV6-6 and TRBJ2-7, with D unclear. The germline gives CDR1 MNHNY, CDR2 SVGAGI (reference sequence). CDR3 length: 11 amino acids. Between the trimmed V and J ends, which lost 5 bases and 2 bases, there was a span of 4 bases.

This clone was seen only a few times. The rearrangement joins TRBV28 to TRBJ1-5; the D gene is possibly TRBD1 (5 bases). Trimming cost V 1 base and J 0 bases, with 13 bases left between them. This CDR3 comprises 17 residues. Germline V CDR1 and CDR2: MDHEN, SYDVKM. This CDR3 reads CASSLSPGGVSNQPQHF. CDR3 bases: TGTGCCAGCAGTTTATCCCCAGGAGGGGTTAGCAATCAGCCCCAGCATTTT.

This clone was recorded a few times. The rearrangement uses TRBV15 and TRBJ2-3; 8 nucleotides line up with TRBD1. Germline values: CDR1 LNHNV, CDR2 YYDKDF (reference sequence). The CDR3 is made up of 14 amino acids. The V and J ends lost 5 bases and 3 bases, in that order; junction bases with no gene match: 4. CDR3 sequence reads: CATSFRTGTDTQYF. The CDR3 DNA follows: TGTGCCACCAGCTTCAGGACAGGGACAGATACGCAGTATTTT. The full variable domain, with the rest looked up from reference TRBV15 and TRBJ2-3, is DAMVIQNPRYQVTQFGKPVTLSCSQTLNHNVMYWYQQKSSQAPKLLFHYYDKDFNNEADTPDNFQSRRPNTSFCFLDIRSPGLGDTAMYLCATSFRTGTDTQYFGPGTRLTVL.

There are a few counts of this clone. The V gene is TRBV18, the J gene TRBJ1-1; D uncertain. V lost 6 bases and J 1 base, leaving 9 bases between the germline ends. Germline CDR1 is KGHSH and CDR2 is LQKENI. This CDR3 is built from 13 residues. The CDR3: CASSRAGNTEAFF. The CDR3 coding sequence is TGTGCCAGCTCCCGCGCCGGGAACACTGAAGCTTTCTTT. The variable domain in full, with the rest retrieved from reference TRBV18 and TRBJ1-1, is NAGVMQNPRHLVRRRGQEARLRCSPMKGHSHVYWYRQLPEEGLKFMVYLQKENIIDESGMPKERFSAEFPKEGPSILRIQQVVRGDSAAYFCASSRAGNTEAFFGQGTRLTVV.

This rearrangement joins TRBV9 to TRBJ2-5; 8 nucleotides align to TRBD1. With V trimmed by 0 bases and J by 5 bases, 3 bases remained unmatched. CDR3 length: 14 residues. The germline V gene encodes CDR1 SGDLS and CDR2 YYNGEE. CDR3 DNA: TGTGCCAGCAGCGTAGGGACAGGGTCGGAGACCCAGTACTTC. Residues: CASSVGTGSETQYF.

To note about this clone: Distinct nucleotide sequences in the sample also encode this CDR3. V and J are TRBV5-1 and TRBJ1-4; possible D gene TRBD1, 6 bases. CDR1 and CDR2 from the germline V gene are SGHRS and YFSETQ. Trimming shortened V by 5 bases and J by 6 bases, and 14 bases separated the two germline ends. There are 14 residues in the CDR3. CDR3 loop: CASSLTGDYEKLFF. In DNA form, the CDR3 reads TGCGCCAGCAGTCTGACAGGAGATTATGAAAAACTGTTTTTT.

The chain is built from TRBV4-2 and TRBJ2-5; D may be TRBD2 (7 bases). The V end was cut by 5 bases, the J end by 12 bases, with 13 bases between. Germline-derived CDR1 and CDR2 are LGHNA and YNFKEQ. The CDR3 runs to 11 residues. CDR3 sequence reads: CASSARGREYF. CDR3 nucleotides: TGTGCCAGCAGCGCGCGGGGGCGGGAGTACTTC.

The table lists this clone with a few counts. The rearrangement uses TRBV10-3 and TRBJ2-3; 7 nucleotides align to TRBD2. With 10 bases clipped from V and 2 bases from J, the junction kept 9 bases outside the gene matches. Per the germline V gene, CDR1 is ENHRY and CDR2 is SYGVKD. The CDR3 spans 14 residues. CDR3 sequence reads: CATAEGRATDTQYF. CDR3 bases: TGTGCCACCGCAGAGGGGAGGGCCACAGATACGCAGTATTTT.

The CDR3 is CASSLYDRINTEAFF. CDR3 nucleotide sequence: TGTGCCAGCAGTCTTTACGACAGGATTAACACTGAAGCTTTCTTT. The chain couples TRBV27 to TRBJ1-1, with TRBD1 as a possible D gene (6 bases). Trimming stripped 5 bases from V and 2 bases from J, with 15 bases between. Germline-derived CDR1 and CDR2 are MNHEY and SMNVEV (reference sequence). This CDR3 has 15 amino acids.

This clone was seen a few times. The genes are TRBV7-9 and TRBJ2-5; the D gene is possibly TRBD2 (7 bases). The CDR3 covers 14 residues. Trimming removed 2 bases from V and 5 bases from J, with 12 bases in between. Germline CDR1 is SEHNR and CDR2 is FQNEAQ (reference sequence). The chain's CDR3 is CASSLTGGGETQYF. In DNA, the CDR3 is TGTGCCAGCAGCTTAACGGGGGGCGGTGAGACCCAGTACTTC.

The gene calls are TRBV14 and TRBJ2-1; 10 bases are shared with TRBD2. This CDR3 spans 19 amino acids. Germline V CDR1 and CDR2: SGHDN, FVKESK. With V trimmed by 4 bases and J by 0 bases, 12 bases remained unmatched. DNA for the CDR3: TGTGCCAGCAGCCCAAACCCCGGGACTAGCGCGAGCTCCTACAATGAGCAGTTCTTC. Translation: CASSPNPGTSASSYNEQFF.

This clone turned up a few times. The chain joins TRBV15 to TRBJ2-3, with D uncertain. V lost 0 bases and J 4 bases, leaving 5 bases between the germline ends. Per the germline V gene, CDR1 is LNHNV and CDR2 is YYDKDF (reference sequence). The CDR3 has 13 amino acids. Here the CDR3 reads CATSRDLADTQYF. In DNA form, the CDR3 reads TGTGCCACCAGCAGAGATCTCGCAGATACGCAGTATTTT. The full variable domain, in which reference TRBV15 and TRBJ2-3 provide the parts outside the CDR3, is DAMVIQNPRYQVTQFGKPVTLSCSQTLNHNVMYWYQQKSSQAPKLLFHYYDKDFNNEADTPDNFQSRRPNTSFCFLDIRSPGLGDTAMYLCATSRDLADTQYFGPGTRLTVL.

This chain links TRBV7-3 with TRBJ2-2; 7 bases line up with TRBD1. V was clipped by 5 bases and J by 4 bases; unmatched bases: 4. Looked up from germline, CDR1 is SGHTA and CDR2 is FQGTGA. This CDR3 has 14 amino acids. The CDR3 bases are TGTGCCAGCAGCCCCTACAGGGGCACCGGGGAGCTGTTTTTT. It encodes CASSPYRGTGELFF.

The V and J genes are TRBV19 and TRBJ2-1; D might be TRBD2 (6 bases). The germline V and J ends were trimmed by 4 bases and 9 bases, with 13 bases remaining between them. The CDR3 is 13 amino acids. Germline lookup yields CDR1 LNHDA and CDR2 SQIVND (reference sequence). CDR3 region: CASSNQGLGEQFF. The CDR3 coding sequence is TGTGCCAGTAGTAACCAGGGACTGGGTGAGCAGTTCTTC.

This clone has just a few counts. V usage is TRBV5-1 and J usage is TRBJ2-3; possible D gene TRBD1, 6 bases. The CDR3 has 16 residues. From germline, CDR1 is SGHRS and CDR2 YFSETQ. Trimming left V 4 bases short and J 0 bases short, with 15 bases between. CDR3 sequence (DNA): TGCGCCAGCAGCACCGGGACACGGGGTAGCACAGATACGCAGTATTTT. This gives the protein CASSTGTRGSTDTQYF.

This clone was recorded a few times. The rearrangement links TRBV9 to TRBJ2-7; perhaps TRBD1 as D (5 bases). The CDR3 totals 14 residues. The V gene's germline CDR1 is SGDLS and CDR2 YYNGEE. V was shortened by 0 bases and J by 2 bases, with 9 bases between the two germline ends. CDR3 loop: CASSVGTGPYEQYF. CDR3 bases: TGTGCCAGCAGCGTAGGCACAGGACCCTACGAGCAGTACTTC.

This clone was picked up many times. The rearrangement links TRBV6-5 to TRBJ2-1; tentative D call: TRBD2 (5 bases). Trimming shortened V by 2 bases and J by 4 bases, and 6 bases separated the two germline ends. The CDR3 extends over 13 amino acids. Germline V gene lookup returns CDR1 MNHEY and CDR2 SVGAGI. The CDR3 nucleotides are TGTGCCAGCAGTTACGAGCGGTACAATGAGCAGTTCTTC. Protein product: CASSYERYNEQFF.

There are a few counts of this clone. The chain combines TRBV7-8 with TRBJ1-2; D possibly corresponds to TRBD1 (6 bases). The germline V and J ends were trimmed by 4 bases and 2 bases, with 11 bases remaining between them. The CDR3 totals 14 residues. Per germline, CDR1 SGHVS and CDR2 FQNEAQ. The DNA for the CDR3 is TGTGCCAGCAGCTCCCAGGGGACCAACTATGGCTACACCTTC. This sequence encodes CASSSQGTNYGYTF.

The rearrangement uses TRBV7-8 and TRBJ2-3; TRBD2 matches at 8 bases. Germline V gene data show CDR1 as SGHVS and CDR2 as FQNEAQ. V lost 1 base to trimming and J lost 0 bases; unmatched junction nucleotides: 6. There are 17 residues in the CDR3. CDR3 region: CASSLGIAGTSTDTQYF. CDR3 sequence (DNA): TGTGCCAGCAGCTTAGGAATAGCGGGGACTAGCACAGATACGCAGTATTTT.

A few counts support this clone. The chain employs TRBV29-1 and TRBJ2-1; 7 bases line up with TRBD2. Germline V gene sequence: CDR1 SQVTM, CDR2 ANQGSEA. This CDR3 has 15 amino acids. Unmatched junction bases numbered 6, after V lost 4 bases and J lost 0 bases. CDR3: CSVARGSSSYNEQFF. The CDR3, as DNA: TGCAGCGTTGCGCGGGGGAGCAGCTCCTACAATGAGCAGTTCTTC.

This clone was counted between two and nine times. The chain recombines TRBV7-9 with TRBJ1-4; 11 bases fit TRBD1. Germline CDR1 is SEHNR and CDR2 is FQNEAQ (reference sequence). CDR3 size: 19 residues. With V trimmed by 5 bases and J by 3 bases, 14 bases remained unmatched. This CDR3 reads CASSPGTGGGLMANEKLFF. CDR3 DNA sequence: TGTGCCAGCAGCCCCGGGACAGGGGGTGGTTTGATGGCTAATGAAAAACTGTTTTTT.

The chain recombines TRBV18 with TRBJ2-3; TRBD2 agrees at 13 bases. The CDR3 totals 17 residues. Germline V gene sequence: CDR1 KGHSH, CDR2 LQKENI. The V and J ends lost 3 bases and 2 bases, in that order; junction bases with no gene match: 5. CDR3 nucleotides: TGTGCCAGCTCACCTTGGACTAGCGGGGGCCTCACAGATACGCAGTATTTT. It codes for CASSPWTSGGLTDTQYF.

In regard to this clone: A read error may be the cause here, since a much bigger clone is one base away. The identical CDR3 is also encoded by other nucleotide sequences in the sample. This chain connects TRBV10-3 to TRBJ1-6; TRBD1 agrees at 9 bases. The CDR3 contains 15 residues. Germline values: CDR1 ENHRY, CDR2 SYGVKD. The DNA for the CDR3 is TGTGCCAGCAGTTACTCGAGGACAGGGGATTCACCCCTCCACTTT. Protein sequence: CASSYSRTGDSPLHF.

There are a few counts of this clone. The chain combines TRBV28 with TRBJ2-7; 9 bases are shared with TRBD1. Germline trimming cut 6 bases from V and 2 bases from J; bases unmatched to any gene: 11. CDR1 and CDR2 (germline): MDHEN, SYDVKM. The CDR3 covers 16 residues. The CDR3 DNA sequence: TGTGCCAGCAGCTCCAGGGAGGGGACAGGGACCTACGAGCAGTACTTC. This codes for CASSSREGTGTYEQYF.